These 10 T cell receptor beta chains were all obtained from the same sample, sequenced in a study of T cells in Graves' hyperthyroidism and ophthalmopathy. Researchers took RNA transcripts and amplified the TCR beta CDR3 regions from them. Primed by the HTBI set, a first-round RT-PCR was run on the TCR CDR3. TCRdb re-analysed the multiplex PCR reads in MiXCR, keeping a single row per CDR3 protein. The sample lists fewer than 450,000 distinct CDR3 sequences; about 17% were seen once. Input material: blood. These receptors were taken from a woman under 40 with Graves' hyperthyroidism that later progressed to Graves' ophthalmopathy.

At least ten counts were recorded for this clonotype. V is TRBV10-2 and J is TRBJ2-5, with D possibly being TRBD1 (6 bases). The CDR3 extends over 15 amino acids. Trimming removed 0 bases from V and 4 bases from J, with 12 bases in between. Germline V gene lookup returns CDR1 WSHSY and CDR2 SAAADI. The CDR3 region is CASSESDKGGETQYF. DNA for the CDR3: TGCGCCAGCAGTGAGTCCGACAAAGGGGGAGAGACCCAGTACTTC.

The chain has TRBV5-5 and TRBJ1-1; D is possibly TRBD1 (5 bases). CDR3 size: 17 residues. Trimming cost V 4 bases and J 4 bases, with 23 bases left between them. Germline V gene data show CDR1 as SGHKS and CDR2 as YYEKEE (reference sequence). DNA of the CDR3: TGTGCCAGCAGCCTAACCGGGACCGCAACACGGAGCACTGAAGCTTTCTTT. As protein: CASSLTGTATRSTEAFF.

This clonotype was counted many times. This rearrangement joins TRBV3-1 to TRBJ2-2; D is unresolved. The length of the CDR3 is 13 residues. Trimming left V 2 bases short and J 8 bases short, with 9 bases between. Germline values: CDR1 LGHDT, CDR2 YNNKEL (reference sequence). CDR3 nucleotide sequence: TGTGCCAGCAGCCAAACGCGGCTAGGGGAGCTGTTTTTT. This gives the protein CASSQTRLGELFF.

This clonotype came up many times. J is TRBJ2-7 and V is TRBV27; unclear D gene. The V and J ends lost 3 bases and 3 bases respectively, with 9 bases between them. This CDR3 region has 13 residues. Germline CDR1 is MNHEY and CDR2 is SMNVEV (reference sequence). The DNA for the CDR3 is TGTGCCAGCAGTTTCGGACGGAACTACGAGCAGTACTTC. This encodes CASSFGRNYEQYF.

In its sample, this clonotype was seen many times. J is TRBJ1-2 and V is TRBV18; no firm D call. Germline V gene lookup returns CDR1 KGHSH and CDR2 LQKENI. This CDR3 has 15 residues. Trimming cost V 4 bases and J 2 bases, with 14 bases left between them. In DNA, the CDR3 is TGTGCCAGCTCACTGTCGGGTACGGTAAACTATGGCTACACCTTC. Amino acids: CASSLSGTVNYGYTF.

This clonotype has ten or more counts. The DNA of the CDR3 is TGTGCCAGCAGCGAACCTCCGGGGGCGAGCTCCTATAATTCACCCCTCCACTTT. Encoded protein: CASSEPPGASSYNSPLHF. The chain combines TRBV9 with TRBJ1-6; the D gene is possibly TRBD1 (6 bases). Trimming took off 3 bases at V and 0 bases at J, with 16 bases between the two ends. The CDR3 runs to 18 residues. Germline assignment: CDR1 SGDLS and CDR2 YYNGEE.

This clonotype occurred many times. This CDR3 reads CASSPRPYRIAGYEQYF. CDR3 coding DNA: TGTGCCAGCAGCCCACGCCCTTATAGAATAGCGGGATACGAGCAGTACTTC. This chain uses TRBV28 with TRBJ2-7; 8 nucleotides align to TRBD2. V lost 6 bases and J lost 4; bases outside the gene matches: 17. This CDR3 has 17 amino acids. CDR1 is MDHEN and CDR2 is SYDVKM in the germline V gene.

The genes are TRBV28 and TRBJ1-5, with D possibly TRBD1 on 5 matching bases. There are 15 residues in the CDR3. Trimming stripped 3 bases from V and 1 base from J, with 10 bases between. Germline V lookup: CDR1 MDHEN, CDR2 SYDVKM. CDR3 sequence reads: CASSFEGASNQPQHF. CDR3 nucleotides: TGTGCCAGCAGTTTTGAAGGGGCGAGCAATCAGCCCCAGCATTTT.

This clonotype was counted ten times or more. The genes are TRBV20-1 and TRBJ1-2, with 7 bases that match TRBD1. The ends lost 6 bases at V and 8 bases at J; junction bases unmatched: 12. Germline values: CDR1 DFQATT, CDR2 SNEGSKA (reference sequence). The CDR3 sequence is 13 residues long. CDR3 in DNA: TGCAGTGCCGGACCGACAGGGTTCTCCGGCTACACCTTC. Translated: CSAGPTGFSGYTF.

Ten or more counts support this clonotype. The gene calls are TRBV3-1 and TRBJ1-2; D uncertain. CDR1 is LGHDT, CDR2 YNNKEL, per germline (reference sequence). This CDR3 has 13 amino acids. The V gene lost 1 base and the J gene lost 4 bases, with 7 bases spanning the gap. The CDR3 protein is CASSQVGSYGYTF. The CDR3 coding sequence is TGTGCCAGCAGCCAAGTCGGTAGCTATGGCTACACCTTC.